Each of the 29 T cell receptor beta chains below was sequenced from the same sample in a study of blood T cell repertoires in COVID-19. Data came from immunoSEQ multiplex PCR; TCRdb stores just in-frame clones and leaves some out. This table has tens of thousands of clones, about 90% appearing once. The sequencing input was peripheral blood. These receptors were obtained from a human donor with active COVID-19. The donor label of this sample is uncertain.

CDR3 nucleotide sequence: TGTGCCAGCAGACCGGGACTAGCGGGAGTAGAGACCCAGTACTTC. Its translation: CASRPGLAGVETQYF. The chain links TRBV28 to TRBJ2-5; 14 bases map to TRBD2. Germline V gene data show CDR1 as MDHEN and CDR2 as SYDVKM. The CDR3 loop spans 15 amino acids. V gave up 6 bases and J gave up 4 bases; unmatched junction bases: 4.

The V gene is TRBV10-3, the J gene TRBJ1-2; maybe TRBD1 (5 bases). The CDR3 loop spans 16 amino acids. Germline V CDR1 and CDR2: ENHRY, SYGVKD. Trimming removed 0 bases from V and 7 bases from J, with 18 bases in between. CDR3 sequence: CAISESITQGGFGYTF. DNA for the CDR3: TGTGCCATCAGTGAGTCGATAACCCAGGGCGGTTTTGGCTACACCTTC.

This chain uses TRBV6-2 or TRBV6-3 with TRBJ1-5; D perhaps matches TRBD1 (6 bases). CDR3 length: 15 amino acids. Germline V gene sequence: CDR1 MNHEY, CDR2 SVGEGT. The ends were cut back, 3 bases at V and 4 bases at J, with 13 bases in the middle. CDR3 in amino acids: CASSYRGTGNQPQHF. As DNA, the CDR3 is TGTGCCAGCAGTTATAGGGGCACAGGGAATCAGCCCCAGCATTTT.

The V and J genes are TRBV30 and TRBJ2-3, with a possible D match to TRBD2 (6 bases). The CDR3 is made up of 13 amino acids. From germline, CDR1 is GTSNPN and CDR2 SVGIG (reference sequence). Trimming pared 0 bases from V and 3 bases from J, leaving 7 bases between. DNA of the CDR3: TGTGCCTGGAGTGTGGCGGGAACAGATACGCAGTATTTT. As protein: CAWSVAGTDTQYF.

V gene TRBV10-1 combines with J gene TRBJ2-7, with 7 nucleotides matching TRBD2. Losses at the gene ends were 0 bases for V and 6 bases for J; bases not matched to a gene: 8. CDR1 WNHNN and CDR2 SYGVQD come from the germline V gene (reference sequence). The CDR3 consists of 15 residues. The CDR3 spells CASSESQAPGGEQYF. The CDR3 bases are TGCGCCAGCAGTGAGTCCCAGGCCCCGGGGGGCGAGCAGTACTTC.

V usage is TRBV7-2 and J usage is TRBJ2-5; 9 nucleotides line up with TRBD2. Germline CDR1 and CDR2: SGHTA and FQGNSA. The CDR3 loop spans 13 amino acids. The ends lost 3 bases at V and 4 bases at J; junction bases unmatched: 0. CDR3 bases: TGTGCCAGCAGCTTTAGCGGGAGAGAGACCCAGTACTTC. Residues: CASSFSGRETQYF.

This sequence joins TRBV3-1 (or the pseudogene TRBV3-2) and TRBJ2-7, with 7 bases fitting TRBD2. This CDR3 has 15 residues. V lost 2 bases, J lost 7 bases, and 11 bases stayed unmatched. Germline loops: CDR1 LGHDT, CDR2 YNNKEL (reference sequence). Here the CDR3 DNA reads TGTGCCAGCAGCCAATGGGCTAGCGGCCGAGGGGAGCAGTACTTC. Translating gives CASSQWASGRGEQYF.

The chain has TRBV10-3 and TRBJ2-5; 12 bases are shared with TRBD2. Per the germline V gene, CDR1 is ENHRY and CDR2 is SYGVKD. V shed 6 bases and J 4 bases; nucleotides not matched to a gene: 9. The CDR3 has 16 amino acids. The CDR3 nucleotides read TGTGCCATCAGCGACCGACTAGCGGGAGAGGGAGAGACCCAGTACTTC. Its protein product is CAISDRLAGEGETQYF.

This sequence joins TRBV7-8 and TRBJ1-5; D is perhaps TRBD1 (5 bases). Trimming pared 5 bases from V and 6 bases from J, leaving 17 bases between. Germline CDR1 and CDR2: SGHVS and FQNEAQ. The CDR3 has 15 residues. The CDR3 sequence is CASSDAPGLPQPQHF. The DNA for the CDR3 is TGTGCCAGCAGCGACGCTCCAGGGCTCCCTCAGCCCCAGCATTTT.

The rearrangement uses TRBV14 and TRBJ2-1, with TRBD1 identical over 7 bases. Trimming cost V 3 bases and J 7 bases; bases outside gene matches: 9. The CDR3 extends over 15 amino acids. Per the germline V gene, CDR1 is SGHDN and CDR2 is FVKESK. The CDR3 sequence: CASSQTSGTANEQFF. DNA for the CDR3: TGTGCCAGCAGCCAGACAAGTGGGACAGCGAATGAGCAGTTCTTC.

This sequence joins TRBV2 and TRBJ2-5; 7 positions match TRBD2. The junction had 10 bases not matched to a gene; V was cut back by 6 bases and J by 0 bases. The germline gives CDR1 SNHLY, CDR2 FYNNEI. CDR3 length equals 16 residues. CDR3 sequence reads: CASSGGSGAYQETQYF. Written as DNA, the CDR3 is TGTGCCAGCAGCGGGGGGAGCGGGGCGTACCAAGAGACCCAGTACTTC.

The CDR3 spells CASSFGGNSPLHF. The CDR3 region has the DNA TGTGCCAGCAGTTTTGGAGGTAATTCACCCCTCCACTTT. The rearrangement links TRBV28 to TRBJ1-6; D gene unclear. This CDR3 comprises 13 residues. Trimming cost V 3 bases and J 6 bases, with 6 bases left between them. CDR1 is MDHEN, CDR2 SYDVKM, per germline.

J is TRBJ2-7 and V is TRBV28; possibly TRBD2 for D (6 bases). Trimming removed 6 bases at V and 6 bases at J, with 15 bases between. CDR1 is MDHEN, CDR2 SYDVKM, per germline. The CDR3 consists of 13 residues. The CDR3: CASSSEAGFEQYF. Written as DNA, the CDR3 is TGTGCCAGCAGCTCCGAAGCGGGTTTCGAGCAGTACTTC.

V is TRBV11-2 and J is TRBJ1-1, with D tentatively TRBD1 (6 bases). Germline-derived CDR1 and CDR2 are SGHAT and FQNNGV. With 1 base removed from V and 3 bases from J, the gap between germline ends came to 6 bases. CDR3 length equals 13 residues. The CDR3 DNA is TGTGCCAGCAGCTTAGGGGGGCACACTGAAGCTTTCTTT. Encoded protein: CASSLGGHTEAFF.

V and J are TRBV6-2 or TRBV6-3 and TRBJ1-2, with D uncertain. Germline V gene data show CDR1 as MNHEY and CDR2 as SVGEGT. The germline V and J ends were trimmed by 2 bases and 8 bases, with 12 bases remaining between them. CDR3 length equals 13 residues. The CDR3 loop reads CASSYGSVNGYTF. The CDR3 region has the DNA TGTGCCAGCAGTTACGGGAGTGTTAACGGCTACACCTTC.

The V gene is TRBV28, the J gene TRBJ2-3; a weak D match, TRBD1 (5 bases). The ends were cut back, 5 bases at V and 2 bases at J, with 11 bases in the middle. The CDR3 has 14 amino acids. Germline loops: CDR1 MDHEN, CDR2 SYDVKM. CDR3 in amino acids: CASSLTGVTDTQYF. The DNA for the CDR3 is TGTGCCAGCAGTCTTACAGGTGTCACAGATACGCAGTATTTT.

The J gene is TRBJ1-6, the V gene TRBV28; no clear D gene. The V gene's germline CDR1 is MDHEN and CDR2 SYDVKM. This CDR3 is built from 12 residues. The germline V and J ends were trimmed by 9 bases and 8 bases, with 11 bases remaining between them. CDR3 nucleotide sequence: TGTGCCAGACCATTTGAGGATTCACCCCTCCACTTT. Protein: CARPFEDSPLHF.

The J gene is TRBJ1-4, the V gene TRBV2, with no clear D. The CDR3 is 13 residues long. The ends were cut back, 5 bases at V and 7 bases at J, with 11 bases in the middle. Germline V lookup: CDR1 SNHLY, CDR2 FYNNEI. The DNA for the CDR3 is TGTGCCAGCAGTACCTCACGGGGTGAAAAACTGTTTTTT. Encoded protein: CASSTSRGEKLFF.

The chain couples TRBV7-6 to TRBJ2-7; 8 bases are shared with TRBD1. The germline CDR1 and CDR2 sequences are SGHVS and FNYEAQ. The CDR3 length is 16 residues. The V segment lost 5 bases and the J segment 4 bases; nucleotides outside the gene matches: 13. The CDR3, as DNA: TGTGCCAGCAGCCTTGGACAGGGCAACTTGGAGTACGAGCAGTACTTC. The encoded protein is CASSLGQGNLEYEQYF.

The V gene is TRBV27, the J gene TRBJ1-1, with D possibly TRBD1 on 5 matching bases. Germline loops: CDR1 MNHEY, CDR2 SMNVEV (reference sequence). The V end lost 8 bases, the J end lost 8 bases, and 18 bases lay between the germline ends. The CDR3 extends over 13 amino acids. CDR3 sequence reads: CASSWGGGSEAFF. In nucleotides, the CDR3 is TGTGCCAGCTCCTGGGGCGGGGGTTCAGAAGCTTTCTTT.

The genes are TRBV5-1 and TRBJ2-2; D remains ambiguous. V gave up 4 bases and J gave up 0 bases, with 13 bases separating them. The CDR3 has 16 residues. CDR1 SGHRS and CDR2 YFSETQ come from the germline V gene. This chain's CDR3 is CASSPDESANTGELFF. For the CDR3, the DNA is TGCGCCAGCAGCCCGGATGAGAGCGCGAACACCGGGGAGCTGTTTTTT.

The rearrangement uses TRBV11-2 and TRBJ1-5, with 9 bases fitting TRBD1. Germline V lookup: CDR1 SGHAT, CDR2 FQNNGV. The CDR3 is 16 residues long. Germline trimming cut 1 base from V and 7 bases from J; bases unmatched to any gene: 8. Written as DNA, the CDR3 is TGTGCCAGCAGCTTAGTAAGGTCGACAGGGGGACAGCCCCAGCATTTT. Protein: CASSLVRSTGGQPQHF.

The rearrangement joins TRBV20-1 to TRBJ1-4; D is unclear. CDR1 and CDR2 (germline): DFQATT, SNEGSKA (reference sequence). The CDR3 sequence is 13 residues long. Between the trimmed V and J ends, which lost 3 bases and 11 bases, there was a span of 16 bases. In DNA form, the CDR3 reads TGCAGTGCTAGTTCAGCGACGGGAGGGAAACTGTTTTTT. Translation gives CSASSATGGKLFF.

The J gene is TRBJ1-1, the V gene TRBV7-8; D is uncertain. The CDR3 extends over 13 amino acids. Germline V gives CDR1 SGHVS, CDR2 FQNEAQ. The ends were cut back, 4 bases at V and 5 bases at J, with 11 bases in the middle. The CDR3 reads CASSYGRQTEAFF. The DNA for the CDR3 is TGTGCCAGCAGCTATGGCAGGCAAACTGAAGCTTTCTTT.

This sequence joins TRBV28 and TRBJ1-5; 10 nucleotides line up with TRBD1. The CDR3 consists of 14 residues. Germline lookup yields CDR1 MDHEN and CDR2 SYDVKM. After removal of 4 bases from V and 7 bases from J, the junction contained 4 bases not matched to a gene. CDR3 loop: CASSSGQGRQPQHF. The CDR3, as DNA: TGTGCCAGCAGTTCGGGACAGGGGAGGCAGCCCCAGCATTTT. Full variable domain (missing parts from reference TRBV28 and TRBJ1-5): DVKVTQSSRYLVKRTGEKVFLECVQDMDHENMFWYRQDPGLGLRLIYFSYDVKMKEKGDIPEGYSVSREKKERFSLILESASTNQTSMYLCASSSGQGRQPQHFGDGTRLSIL.

This chain joins TRBV6-6 and TRBJ1-3; unclear D gene. The CDR3 runs 13 residues. In germline, CDR1 is MNHNY, CDR2 SVGAGI (reference sequence). Trimming pared 7 bases from V and 2 bases from J, leaving 9 bases between. The CDR3 protein is CASMEAPGNTIYF. The CDR3 nucleotides read TGTGCCAGCATGGAGGCCCCTGGAAACACCATATATTTT.

The chain links TRBV24-1 to TRBJ2-7; the D gene is possibly TRBD1 (6 bases). The V gene lost 5 bases and the J gene lost 6 bases, with 10 bases spanning the gap. The CDR3 covers 12 residues. Germline V gives CDR1 KGHDR, CDR2 SFDVKD. The CDR3 DNA reads as TGTGCCACCAGTGGGGACACCTTCGAGCAGTACTTC. Translated: CATSGDTFEQYF.

This clone was observed a handful of times. This chain uses TRBV18 with TRBJ2-7; 8 positions agree with TRBD1. V shed 3 bases and J 6 bases; nucleotides not matched to a gene: 4. CDR1 is KGHSH and CDR2 is LQKENI in the germline V gene. The CDR3 is 13 residues long. Written as DNA, the CDR3 is TGTGCCAGCTCACCCCCGCAGGGGGCCGAGCAGTACTTC. It codes for CASSPPQGAEQYF.

This clone has just one count. V is TRBV3-1 (or the pseudogene TRBV3-2) and J is TRBJ1-4; 8 nucleotides agree with TRBD1. Germline V gives CDR1 LGHDT, CDR2 YNNKEL (reference sequence). Germline trimming cut 2 bases from V and 7 bases from J; bases unmatched to any gene: 9. The length of the CDR3 is 16 residues. In DNA form, the CDR3 reads TGTGCCAGCAGCCAAAGAGGGACAGGTTCCGGTGAAAAACTGTTTTTT. It yields the protein CASSQRGTGSGEKLFF.